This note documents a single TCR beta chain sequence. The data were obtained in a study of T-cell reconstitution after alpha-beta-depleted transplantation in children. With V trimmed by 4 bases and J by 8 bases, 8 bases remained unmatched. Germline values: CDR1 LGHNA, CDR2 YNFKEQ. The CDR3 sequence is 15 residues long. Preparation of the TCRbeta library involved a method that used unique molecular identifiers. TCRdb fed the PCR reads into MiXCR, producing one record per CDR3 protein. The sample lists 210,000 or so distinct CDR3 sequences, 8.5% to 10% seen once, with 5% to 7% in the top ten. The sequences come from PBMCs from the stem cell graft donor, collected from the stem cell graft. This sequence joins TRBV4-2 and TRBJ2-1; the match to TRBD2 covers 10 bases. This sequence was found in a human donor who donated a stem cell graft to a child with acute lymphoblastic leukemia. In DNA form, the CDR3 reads TGTGCCAGCAGCCTTAGCGGGGGGCCAGATTATGAGCAGTTCTTC. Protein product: CASSLSGGPDYEQFF.